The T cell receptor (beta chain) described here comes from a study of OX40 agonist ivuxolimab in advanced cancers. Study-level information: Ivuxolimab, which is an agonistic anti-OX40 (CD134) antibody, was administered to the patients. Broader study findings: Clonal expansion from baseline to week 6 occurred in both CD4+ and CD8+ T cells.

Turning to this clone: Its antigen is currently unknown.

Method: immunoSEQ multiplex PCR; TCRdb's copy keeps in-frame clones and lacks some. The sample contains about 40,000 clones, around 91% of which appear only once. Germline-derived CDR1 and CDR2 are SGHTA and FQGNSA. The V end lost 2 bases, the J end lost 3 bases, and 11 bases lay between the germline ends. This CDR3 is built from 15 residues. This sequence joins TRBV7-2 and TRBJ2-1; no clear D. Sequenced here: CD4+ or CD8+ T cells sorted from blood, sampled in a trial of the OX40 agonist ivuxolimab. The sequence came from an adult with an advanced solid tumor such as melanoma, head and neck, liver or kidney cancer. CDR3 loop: CASSLITGFYNEQFF. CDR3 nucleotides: TGTGCCAGCAGCTTAATTACGGGCTTCTACAATGAGCAGTTCTTC.